The sequence of this T cell receptor (beta chain) was determined in a study of OX40 agonist ivuxolimab in advanced cancers. Background on the whole study: Ivuxolimab was an agonistic, fully human IgG2 monoclonal antibody directed against OX40 (CD134), a costimulatory receptor. In the dose-escalation cohort, around 80% of patients were male, and the mean age was approximately 60 years with a range of roughly 20 to 85. Prior anti-PD-1, anti-PD-L1 or anti-CTLA-4 therapy was permitted, and approximately 41% of dose-escalation patients had received checkpoint inhibitors. Peripheral TCRbeta sequencing was intended to test whether TCR sequence diversity was altered and clonal T-cell expansion was caused by ivuxolimab. The paper describes the monotherapy dose-escalation part (N of about 52 patients) of the phase I trial of ivuxolimab. Partial responses occurred in three dose-escalation patients, of whom one had hepatocellular carcinoma and two had cutaneous melanoma. Intravenous ivuxolimab was administered to patients every 2 weeks at six dose levels: 0.01, 0.1, 0.3, 1.5, 3 and 10 mg/kg. Of the approximately 50 dose-escalation patients, hepatocellular carcinoma was present in around 19, melanoma in approximately 15, renal cell carcinoma in 9 and head and neck cancer in 9.

The paper as a whole reports these results and caveats: Low levels of normalized T-cell clonal expansion were also seen in some patients who did not respond. On average, CD8+ T cells showed more expanded clones than CD4+ T cells after ivuxolimab. At doses of 0.1 to 3.0 mg/kg, clonal expansion of both CD4+ and CD8+ T cells in blood was seen between baseline and week 6. Antigen specificity was not determined for the clonally expanded peripheral T cells. In the 0.1-3.0 mg/kg groups, partial responders were among the patients with the lowest normalized peripheral clonal expansion, particularly in CD8+ T cells.

The germline V gene specifies MDHEN as CDR1 and SYDVKM as CDR2. Including cysteine and phenylalanine, the CDR3 has 14 amino acids. Left in the record is the CDR3 DNA by itself, 42 bases read in frame from the first base. Ends trimmed: V by 6 bases, J by 7 bases; bases unmatched to a gene: 10. Of note for this clone: Its specific antigen is unknown. The sample holds no much larger clone one base away, and base qualities are not on file.

Genomic DNA was isolated from the sorted cells so that the TCRbeta CDR3 region could be sequenced. The immunoSEQ Assay was used to sequence the TCRbeta CDR3 regions. As stored in TCRdb, this immuneACCESS dataset retains in-frame rearrangements with V and J assigned. A fraction of the clones does not appear; measured against another copy, unresolved V genes explain less than half of the discrepancy, and the remainder lacks a known reason. The sample records 65,000 to 95,000 clones, approximately 86% of which are singletons. The top ten hold about 0.72% of the sample. The trial excluded patients who had a history of autoimmune disease or who were on systemic immunosuppression. In every dose cohort, peripheral blood was drawn for TCR sequencing at baseline, cycle 4 day 1, and cycle 7 day 1. Samples were obtained from an open-label, multicenter, first-in-human phase I dose-escalation trial of ivuxolimab. Adults with locally advanced or metastatic melanoma, renal cell carcinoma, hepatocellular carcinoma or head and neck squamous cell carcinoma were enrolled in the trial. Before TCR sequencing, CD4+ and CD8+ T cells were separately sorted from peripheral blood.

The receptor comes from an adult with an advanced solid tumor such as melanoma, head and neck, liver or kidney cancer. The chain is assembled from TRBV28 and TRBJ1-2; 8 bases in between match TRBD1. Here the sequenced sample was CD4+ or CD8+ T cells sorted from blood, taken in a trial of the OX40 agonist ivuxolimab. The CDR3 here reads CASSTQGAHGGYTF. Read as DNA, the sequence is TGTGCCAGCAGCACTCAGGGGGCGCATGGTGGCTACACCTTC.